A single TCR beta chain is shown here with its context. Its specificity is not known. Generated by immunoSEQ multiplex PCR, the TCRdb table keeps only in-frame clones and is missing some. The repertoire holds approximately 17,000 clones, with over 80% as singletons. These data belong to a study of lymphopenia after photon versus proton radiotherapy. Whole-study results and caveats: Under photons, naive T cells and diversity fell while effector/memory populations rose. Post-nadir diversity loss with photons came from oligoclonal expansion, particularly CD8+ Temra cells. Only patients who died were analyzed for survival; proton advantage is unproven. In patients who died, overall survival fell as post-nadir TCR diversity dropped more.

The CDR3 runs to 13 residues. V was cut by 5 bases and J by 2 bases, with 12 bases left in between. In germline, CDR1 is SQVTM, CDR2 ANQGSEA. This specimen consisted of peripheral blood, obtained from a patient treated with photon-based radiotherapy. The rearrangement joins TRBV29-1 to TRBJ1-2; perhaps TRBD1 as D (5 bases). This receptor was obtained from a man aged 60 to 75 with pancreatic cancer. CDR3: CSVNQQENYGYTF. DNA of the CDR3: TGCAGCGTTAATCAACAGGAAAACTATGGCTACACCTTC.